Included here is one T cell receptor (beta chain) sequence, with context. Antigen: not known. Trimming left V 4 bases short and J 3 bases short, with 6 bases between. The CDR3 covers 12 residues. Germline CDR1 is SGHTA and CDR2 is FQGNSA. The source of the sample is a study of OX40 agonist ivuxolimab in advanced cancers. Notes on the study in general: Expanded clones belonging to CD8+ T cells outnumbered, on average, those of CD4+.

Some clones are missing from TCRdb's copy, which holds only in-frame ones; the method was immunoSEQ multiplex PCR. This table has around 44,000 clones, around 87% appearing once. This clonotype was obtained from an adult with an advanced solid tumor such as melanoma, head and neck, liver or kidney cancer. The sample consisted of CD4+ or CD8+ T cells sorted from blood, taken in a trial of the OX40 agonist ivuxolimab. The chain recombines TRBV7-2 with TRBJ1-1; D unclear. CDR3 residues: CASSSYYTEAFF. The CDR3 DNA follows: TGTGCCAGCAGCTCTTATTACACTGAAGCTTTCTTT.